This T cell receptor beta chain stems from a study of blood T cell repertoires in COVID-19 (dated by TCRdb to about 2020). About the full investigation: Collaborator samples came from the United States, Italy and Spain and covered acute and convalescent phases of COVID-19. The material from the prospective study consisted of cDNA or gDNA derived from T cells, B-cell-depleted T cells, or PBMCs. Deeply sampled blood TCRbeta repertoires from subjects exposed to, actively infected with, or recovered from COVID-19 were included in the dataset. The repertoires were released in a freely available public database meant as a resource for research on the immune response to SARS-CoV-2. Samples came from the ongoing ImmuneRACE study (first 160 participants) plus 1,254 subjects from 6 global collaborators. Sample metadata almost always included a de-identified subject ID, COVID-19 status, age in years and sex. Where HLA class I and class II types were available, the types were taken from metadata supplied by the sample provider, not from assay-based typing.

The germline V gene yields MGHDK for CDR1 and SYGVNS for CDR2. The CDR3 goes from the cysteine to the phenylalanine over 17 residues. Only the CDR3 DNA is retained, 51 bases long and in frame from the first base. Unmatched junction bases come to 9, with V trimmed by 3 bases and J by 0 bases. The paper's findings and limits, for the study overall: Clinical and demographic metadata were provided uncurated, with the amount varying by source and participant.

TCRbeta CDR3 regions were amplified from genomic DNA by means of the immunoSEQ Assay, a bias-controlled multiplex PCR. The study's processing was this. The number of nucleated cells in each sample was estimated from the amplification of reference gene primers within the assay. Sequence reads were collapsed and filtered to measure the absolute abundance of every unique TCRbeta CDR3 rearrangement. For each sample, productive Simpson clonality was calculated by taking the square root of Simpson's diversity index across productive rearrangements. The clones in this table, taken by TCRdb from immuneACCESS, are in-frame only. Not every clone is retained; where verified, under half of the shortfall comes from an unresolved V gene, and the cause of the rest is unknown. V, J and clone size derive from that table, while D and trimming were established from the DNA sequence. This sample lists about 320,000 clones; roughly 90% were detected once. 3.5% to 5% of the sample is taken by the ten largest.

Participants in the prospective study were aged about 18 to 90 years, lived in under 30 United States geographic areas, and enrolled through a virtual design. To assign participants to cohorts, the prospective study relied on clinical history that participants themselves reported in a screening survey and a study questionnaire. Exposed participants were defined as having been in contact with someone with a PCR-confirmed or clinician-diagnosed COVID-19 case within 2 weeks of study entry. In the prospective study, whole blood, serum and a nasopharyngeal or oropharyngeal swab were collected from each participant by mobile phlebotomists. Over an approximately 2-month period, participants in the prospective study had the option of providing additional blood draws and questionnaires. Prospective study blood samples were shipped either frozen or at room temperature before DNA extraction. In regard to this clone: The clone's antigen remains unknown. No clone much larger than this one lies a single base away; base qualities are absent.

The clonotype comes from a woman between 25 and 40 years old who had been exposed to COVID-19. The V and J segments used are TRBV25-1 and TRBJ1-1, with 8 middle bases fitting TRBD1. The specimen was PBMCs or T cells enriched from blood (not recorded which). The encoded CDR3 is CASSDHSGGWMNTEAFF. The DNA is TGTGCCAGCAGTGATCACTCAGGGGGCTGGATGAACACTGAAGCTTTCTTT.